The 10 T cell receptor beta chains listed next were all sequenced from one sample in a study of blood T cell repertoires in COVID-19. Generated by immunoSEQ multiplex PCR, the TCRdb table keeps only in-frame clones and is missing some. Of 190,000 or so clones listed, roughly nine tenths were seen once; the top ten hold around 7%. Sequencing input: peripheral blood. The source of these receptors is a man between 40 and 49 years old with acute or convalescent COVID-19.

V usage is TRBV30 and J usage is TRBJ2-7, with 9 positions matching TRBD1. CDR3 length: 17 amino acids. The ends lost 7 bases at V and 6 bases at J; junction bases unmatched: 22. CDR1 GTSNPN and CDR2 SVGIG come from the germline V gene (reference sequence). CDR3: CAFSPRQGGIGLAEQYF. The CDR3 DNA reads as TGTGCCTTTAGCCCAAGACAGGGGGGAATTGGCCTGGCCGAGCAGTACTTC.

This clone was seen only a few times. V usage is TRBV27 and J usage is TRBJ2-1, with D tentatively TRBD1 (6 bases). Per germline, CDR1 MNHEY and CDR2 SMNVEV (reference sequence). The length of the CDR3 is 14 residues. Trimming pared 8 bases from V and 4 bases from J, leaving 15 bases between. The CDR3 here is CASRDQDRYNEQFF. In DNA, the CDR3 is TGTGCCAGCCGAGATCAGGACAGATACAATGAGCAGTTCTTC.

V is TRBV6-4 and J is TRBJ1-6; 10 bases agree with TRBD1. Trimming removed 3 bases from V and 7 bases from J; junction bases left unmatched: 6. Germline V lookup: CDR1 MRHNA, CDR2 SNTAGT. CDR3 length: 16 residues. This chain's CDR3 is CASSEKGQGRNSPLHF. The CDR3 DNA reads TGTGCCAGCAGTGAGAAGGGACAGGGGAGGAATTCACCCCTCCACTTT.

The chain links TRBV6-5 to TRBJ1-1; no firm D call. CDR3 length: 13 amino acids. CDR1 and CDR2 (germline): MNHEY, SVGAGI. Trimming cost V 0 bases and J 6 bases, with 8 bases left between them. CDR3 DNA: TGTGCCAGCAGTTACTCGCGGGTGGCTGAAGCTTTCTTT. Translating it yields CASSYSRVAEAFF.

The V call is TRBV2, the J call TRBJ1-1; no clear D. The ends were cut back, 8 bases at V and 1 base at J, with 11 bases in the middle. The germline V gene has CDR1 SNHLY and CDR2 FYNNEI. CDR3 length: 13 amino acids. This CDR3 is CASHEPGNTEAFF. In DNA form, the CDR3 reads TGTGCCAGCCATGAACCGGGGAACACTGAAGCTTTCTTT. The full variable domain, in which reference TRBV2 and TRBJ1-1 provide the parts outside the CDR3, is EPEVTQTPSHQVTQMGQEVILRCVPISNHLYFYWYRQILGQKVEFLVSFYNNEISEKSEIFDDQFSVERPDGSNFTLKIRSTKLEDSAMYFCASHEPGNTEAFFGQGTRLTVV.

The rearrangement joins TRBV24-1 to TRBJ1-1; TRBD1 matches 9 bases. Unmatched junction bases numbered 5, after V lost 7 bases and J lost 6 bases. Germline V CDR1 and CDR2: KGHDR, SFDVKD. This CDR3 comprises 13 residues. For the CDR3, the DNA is TGTGCCACCAGAAGACAGGGGGTACCTGAAGCTTTCTTT. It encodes CATRRQGVPEAFF.

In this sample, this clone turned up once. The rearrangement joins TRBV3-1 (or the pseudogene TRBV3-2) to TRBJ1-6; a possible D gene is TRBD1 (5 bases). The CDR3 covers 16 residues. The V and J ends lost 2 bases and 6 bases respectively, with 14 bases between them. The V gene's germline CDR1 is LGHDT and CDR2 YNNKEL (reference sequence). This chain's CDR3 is CASSQSLTVTNSPLHF. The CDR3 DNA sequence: TGTGCCAGCAGCCAATCATTGACAGTTACTAATTCACCCCTCCACTTT.

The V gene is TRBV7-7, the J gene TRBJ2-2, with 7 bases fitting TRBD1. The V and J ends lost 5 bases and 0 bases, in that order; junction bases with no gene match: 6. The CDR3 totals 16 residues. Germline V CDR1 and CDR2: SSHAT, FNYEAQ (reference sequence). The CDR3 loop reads CASSPPGQSNTGELFF. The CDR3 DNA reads TGTGCCAGCAGCCCGCCGGGACAGTCGAACACCGGGGAGCTGTTTTTT.

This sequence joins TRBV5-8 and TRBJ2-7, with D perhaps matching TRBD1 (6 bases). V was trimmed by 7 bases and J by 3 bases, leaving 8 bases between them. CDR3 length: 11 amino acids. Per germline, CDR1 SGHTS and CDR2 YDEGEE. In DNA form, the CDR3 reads TGTGCCAGCGACAGGCTCTACGAGCAGTACTTC. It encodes CASDRLYEQYF. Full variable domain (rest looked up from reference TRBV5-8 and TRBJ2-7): EAGVTQSPTHLIKTRGQQATLRCSPISGHTSVYWYQQALGLGLQFLLWYDEGEERNRGNFPPRFSGRQFPNYSSELNVNALELEDSALYLCASDRLYEQYFGPGTRLTVT.

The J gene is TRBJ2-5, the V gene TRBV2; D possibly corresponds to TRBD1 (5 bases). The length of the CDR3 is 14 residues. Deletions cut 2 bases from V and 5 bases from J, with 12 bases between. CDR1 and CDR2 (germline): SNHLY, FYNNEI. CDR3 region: CASSEQGVWETQYF. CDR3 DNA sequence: TGTGCCAGCAGTGAACAAGGGGTGTGGGAGACCCAGTACTTC.